This T cell receptor beta chain appears in the sequencing data of a study of blood T cell repertoires in COVID-19. Germline V gene lookup returns CDR1 SGDLS and CDR2 YYNGEE. The CDR3 contains 15 residues. V shed 2 bases, J shed 4 bases, and the junction held 4 bases outside the gene matches. Measured with immunoSEQ multiplex PCR; TCRdb has only the in-frame clones, and not every one. The sample shows about 320,000 clones, approximately 88% of them seen only once. The genes are TRBV9 and TRBJ2-2, with TRBD2 matching 8 bases. This clonotype was obtained from a woman aged 25-40 years with COVID-19, enrolled during active disease. The sequenced sample was peripheral blood. DNA for the CDR3: TGTGCCAGCAGCGTTAGCAGCGGGAGCACCGGGGAGCTGTTTTTT. Protein: CASSVSSGSTGELFF.